One T cell receptor (beta chain) is described in this entry. The data are from a study of T cells expressing NK-cell markers. The CDR3 has 15 residues. For each CDR3 protein, TCRdb gives one entry from its re-call of the 5' RACE reads, without DNA. The sample features over 350,000 distinct CDR3 sequences, with 9.5% to 12% in its top ten. This rearrangement joins TRBV12-3 or TRBV12-4 to TRBJ2-1; no DNA is available, so the TRBD2 call from TCRdb remains unchecked. Material: blood T cells: a sorted CD56 or NKG2C T cell subset, CD4+ or CD8+ T cells, or bulk PBMC T cells (not recorded which). The source is a woman between 45 and 65 years old in good health. The CDR3 sequence: CASSFTAGYDNEQFF.